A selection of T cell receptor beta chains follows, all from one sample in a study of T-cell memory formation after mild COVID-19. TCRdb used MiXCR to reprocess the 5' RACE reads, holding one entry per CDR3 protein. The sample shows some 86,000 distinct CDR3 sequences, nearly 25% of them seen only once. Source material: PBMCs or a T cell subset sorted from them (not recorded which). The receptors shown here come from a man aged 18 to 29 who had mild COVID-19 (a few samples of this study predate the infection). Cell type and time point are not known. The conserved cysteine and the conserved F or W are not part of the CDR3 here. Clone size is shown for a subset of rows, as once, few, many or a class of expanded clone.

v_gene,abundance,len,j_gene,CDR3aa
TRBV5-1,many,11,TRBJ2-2,ASSPRGTGELF
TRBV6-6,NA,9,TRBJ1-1,ASTRAVEAF
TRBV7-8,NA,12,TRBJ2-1,ASQGVAGEDEQF
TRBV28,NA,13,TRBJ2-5,ASSLVTAGGETQY
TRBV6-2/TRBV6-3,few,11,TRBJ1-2,ASSSALNYGYT
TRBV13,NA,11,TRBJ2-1,ASSPSTYNEQF
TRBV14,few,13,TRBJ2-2,ASSQDYSGSGELF
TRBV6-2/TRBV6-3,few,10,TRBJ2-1,ASSYSFNEQF
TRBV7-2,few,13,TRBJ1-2,ASSLEADGLYGYT
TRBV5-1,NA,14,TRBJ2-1,ASSLAPSGGASEQF
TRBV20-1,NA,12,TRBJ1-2,SAREGRVLYGYT
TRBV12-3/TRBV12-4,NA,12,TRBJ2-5,ASSLRGAKETQY
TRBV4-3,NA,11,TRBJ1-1,ASSQVGGAEAF
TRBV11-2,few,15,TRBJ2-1,ASSLGSTGTTARGQF
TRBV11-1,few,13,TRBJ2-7,ASSSPGPQSYEQY
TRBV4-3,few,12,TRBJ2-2,ASSQDYKDRELF
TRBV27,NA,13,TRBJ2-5,ASSLIAGERETQY
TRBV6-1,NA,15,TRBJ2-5,ASSERVGQVLKETQY